The clone carrying this T cell receptor (beta chain) has a handful of counts. Its antigen is unknown. CDR1 is MNHEY, CDR2 SMNVEV, per germline (reference sequence). Trimming cost V 3 bases and J 1 base, with 6 bases left between them. There are 13 residues in the CDR3. The data were obtained in a study of T-cell reconstitution after alpha-beta-depleted transplantation in children. Overall study results and limits: Some patients' high day-60 TCRbeta diversity was traced to surviving recipient T cells and thymic progenitors. It was newly produced T cells that mostly accounted for T-cell counts and diversity one year after transplant. After transplant, at about two months, alpha-beta T cells were reportedly derived from several hundred expanded graft clones.

Preparation of the TCRbeta library used unique molecular identifiers. TCRdb re-analysed the PCR reads in MiXCR, keeping a single row per CDR3 protein. The repertoire holds 700,000 or so distinct CDR3 sequences, with roughly 14% as singletons. V gene TRBV27 combines with J gene TRBJ1-1; no firm D call. The specimen was PBMCs, collected before TCRalphabeta/CD19-depleted stem cell transplant. This TCR was recovered from a girl aged 2 to 9 with congenital amegakaryocytic thrombocytopenia, due to receive a stem cell transplant. CDR3 sequence: CASSFSKNTEAFF. In nucleotides, the CDR3 is TGTGCCAGCAGTTTTTCGAAGAACACTGAAGCTTTCTTT.